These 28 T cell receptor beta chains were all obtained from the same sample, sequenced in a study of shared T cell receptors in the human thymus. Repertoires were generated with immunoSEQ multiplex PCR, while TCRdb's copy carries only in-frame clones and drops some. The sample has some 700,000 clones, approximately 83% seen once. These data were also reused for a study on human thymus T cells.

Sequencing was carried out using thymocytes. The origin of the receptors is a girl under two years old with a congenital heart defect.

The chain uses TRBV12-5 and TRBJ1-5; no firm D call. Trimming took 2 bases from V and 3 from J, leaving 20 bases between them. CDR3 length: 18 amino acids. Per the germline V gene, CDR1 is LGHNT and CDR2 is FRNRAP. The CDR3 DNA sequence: TGTGCTAGTGGTTTGTCTACCCGCGTCGCCCGTAACAATCAGCCCCAGCATTTT. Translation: CASGLSTRVARNNQPQHF.

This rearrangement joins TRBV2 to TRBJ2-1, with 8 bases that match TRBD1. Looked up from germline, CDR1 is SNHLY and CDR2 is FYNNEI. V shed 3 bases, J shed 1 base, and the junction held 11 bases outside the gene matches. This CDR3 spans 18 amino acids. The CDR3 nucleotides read TGTGCCAGCAGTGATAGTGGACAGGGAAAACTTTCCTACAATGAGCAGTTCTTC. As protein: CASSDSGQGKLSYNEQFF.

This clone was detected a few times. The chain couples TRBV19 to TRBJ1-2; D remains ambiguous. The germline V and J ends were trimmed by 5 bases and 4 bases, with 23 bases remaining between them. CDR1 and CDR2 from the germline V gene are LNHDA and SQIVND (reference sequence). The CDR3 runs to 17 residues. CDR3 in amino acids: CASSLRRERARAYGYTF. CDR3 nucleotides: TGTGCCAGTAGTCTCCGAAGGGAGAGAGCGAGGGCCTATGGCTACACCTTC.

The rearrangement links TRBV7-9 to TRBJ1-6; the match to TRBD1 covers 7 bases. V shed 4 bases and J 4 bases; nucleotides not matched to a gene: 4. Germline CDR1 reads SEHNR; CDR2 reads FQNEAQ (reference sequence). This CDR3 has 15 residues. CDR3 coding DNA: TGTGCCAGCAGCTCCGGACAGGTTTATAATTCACCCCTCCACTTT. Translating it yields CASSSGQVYNSPLHF.

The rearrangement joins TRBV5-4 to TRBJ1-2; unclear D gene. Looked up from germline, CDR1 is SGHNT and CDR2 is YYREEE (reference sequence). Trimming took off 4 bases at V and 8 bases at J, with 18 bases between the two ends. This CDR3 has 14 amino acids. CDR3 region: CASSQVQRVGGYTF. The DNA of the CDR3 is TGTGCCAGCAGCCAAGTTCAGCGAGTTGGGGGCTACACCTTC.

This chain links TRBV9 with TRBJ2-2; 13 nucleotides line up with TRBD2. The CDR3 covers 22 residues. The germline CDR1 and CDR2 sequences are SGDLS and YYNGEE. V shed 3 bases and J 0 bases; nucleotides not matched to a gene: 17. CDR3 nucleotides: TGTGCCAGCAGCGCGACAGGTTCCCCGGGACTAGCGGGACCTACGAACACCGGGGAGCTGTTTTTT. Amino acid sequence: CASSATGSPGLAGPTNTGELFF.

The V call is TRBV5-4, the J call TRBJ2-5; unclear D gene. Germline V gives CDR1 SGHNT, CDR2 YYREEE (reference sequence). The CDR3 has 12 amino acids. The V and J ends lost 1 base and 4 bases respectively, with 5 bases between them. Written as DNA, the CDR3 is TGTGCCAGCAGCTTGCGTAGAGAGACCCAGTACTTC. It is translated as CASSLRRETQYF.

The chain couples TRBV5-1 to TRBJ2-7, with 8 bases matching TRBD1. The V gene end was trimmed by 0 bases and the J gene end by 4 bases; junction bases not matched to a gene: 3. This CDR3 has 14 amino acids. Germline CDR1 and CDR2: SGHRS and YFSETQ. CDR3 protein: CASSLERQGYEQYF. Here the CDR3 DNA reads TGCGCCAGCAGCTTGGAGCGACAGGGGTACGAGCAGTACTTC.

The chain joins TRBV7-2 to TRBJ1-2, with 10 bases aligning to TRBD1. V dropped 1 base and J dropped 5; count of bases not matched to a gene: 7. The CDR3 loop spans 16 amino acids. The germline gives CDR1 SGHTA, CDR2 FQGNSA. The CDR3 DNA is TGTGCCAGCAGCTTAGGCTCGGGACAGGGGATGTATGGCTACACCTTC. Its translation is CASSLGSGQGMYGYTF. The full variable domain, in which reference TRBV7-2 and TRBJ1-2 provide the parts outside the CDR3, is GAGVSQSPSNKVTEKGKDVELRCDPISGHTALYWYRQSLGQGLEFLIYFQGNSAPDKSGLPSDRFSAERTGGSVSTLTIQRTQQEDSAVYLCASSLGSGQGMYGYTFGSGTRLTVV.

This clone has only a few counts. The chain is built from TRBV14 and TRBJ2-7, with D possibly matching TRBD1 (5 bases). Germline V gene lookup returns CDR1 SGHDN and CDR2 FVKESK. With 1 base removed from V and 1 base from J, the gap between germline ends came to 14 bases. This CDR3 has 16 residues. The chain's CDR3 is CASSQVEGVGSYEQYF. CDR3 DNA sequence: TGTGCCAGCAGCCAAGTAGAAGGGGTAGGTTCCTACGAGCAGTACTTC.

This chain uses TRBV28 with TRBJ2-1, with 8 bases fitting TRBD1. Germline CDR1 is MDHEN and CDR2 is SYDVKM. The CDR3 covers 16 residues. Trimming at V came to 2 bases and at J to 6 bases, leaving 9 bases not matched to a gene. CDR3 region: CASSLPTGVESNEQFF. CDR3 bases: TGTGCCAGCAGTTTACCGACAGGGGTGGAGAGCAATGAGCAGTTCTTC.

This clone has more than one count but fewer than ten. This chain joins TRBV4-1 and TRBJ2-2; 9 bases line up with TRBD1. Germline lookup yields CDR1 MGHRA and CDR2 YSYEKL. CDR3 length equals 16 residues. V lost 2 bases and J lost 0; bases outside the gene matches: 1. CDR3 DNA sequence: TGCGCCAGCAGCCAACGGACAGGGGCGAACACCGGGGAGCTGTTTTTT. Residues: CASSQRTGANTGELFF.

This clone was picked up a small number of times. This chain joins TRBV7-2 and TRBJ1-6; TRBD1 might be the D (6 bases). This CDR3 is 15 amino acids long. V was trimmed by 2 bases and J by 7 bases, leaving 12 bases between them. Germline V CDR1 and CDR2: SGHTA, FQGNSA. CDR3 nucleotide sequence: TGTGCCAGCAGCTTATGGGACACTGAAAATTCACCCCTCCACTTT. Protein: CASSLWDTENSPLHF.

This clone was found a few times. The CDR3 region has the DNA TGTGCCAGTAGTATAGGTCAGCAGGGGGTCAAAAACTATGGCTACACCTTC. It yields the protein CASSIGQQGVKNYGYTF. The chain joins TRBV19 to TRBJ1-2; 7 positions agree with TRBD1. The CDR3 contains 17 residues. Germline CDR1 and CDR2: LNHDA and SQIVND (reference sequence). V lost 1 base and J lost 2; bases outside the gene matches: 10. Together with reference TRBV19 and TRBJ1-2, the CDR3 gives the full variable domain: DGGITQSPKYLFRKEGQNVTLSCEQNLNHDAMYWYRQDPGQGLRLIYYSQIVNDFQKGDIAEGYSVSREKKESFPLTVTSAQKNPTAFYLCASSIGQQGVKNYGYTFGSGTRLTVV.

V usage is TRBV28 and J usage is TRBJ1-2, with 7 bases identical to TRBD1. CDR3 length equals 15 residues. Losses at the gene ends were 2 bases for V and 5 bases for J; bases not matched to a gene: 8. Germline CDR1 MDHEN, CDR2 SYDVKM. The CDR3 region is CASSLPSGRGYGYTF. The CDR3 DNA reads TGTGCCAGCAGTTTACCCTCGGGCAGGGGGTATGGCTACACCTTC.

The CDR3, as DNA: TGTGCCAGCAGCTTAGTGGACGGGGATCACACTGAAGCTTTCTTT. Translated: CASSLVDGDHTEAFF. This rearrangement joins TRBV7-8 to TRBJ1-1; no clear D gene. CDR3 length: 15 residues. Trimming removed 1 base from V and 3 bases from J, with 12 bases in between. The germline CDR1 and CDR2 sequences are SGHVS and FQNEAQ.

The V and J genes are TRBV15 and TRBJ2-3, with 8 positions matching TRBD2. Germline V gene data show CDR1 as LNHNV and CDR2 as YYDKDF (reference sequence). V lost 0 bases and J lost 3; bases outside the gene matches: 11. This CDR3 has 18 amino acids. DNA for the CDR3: TGTGCCACCAGCAGAGATCGACGGCTAGCGGGTCAAACAGATACGCAGTATTTT. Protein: CATSRDRRLAGQTDTQYF.

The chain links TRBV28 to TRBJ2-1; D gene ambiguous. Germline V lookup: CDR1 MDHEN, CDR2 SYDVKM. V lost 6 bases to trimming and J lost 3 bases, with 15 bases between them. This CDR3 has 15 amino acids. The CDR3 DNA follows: TGTGCCAGCAGAACCTCGGGTACTGGCTACAATGAGCAGTTCTTC. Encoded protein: CASRTSGTGYNEQFF.

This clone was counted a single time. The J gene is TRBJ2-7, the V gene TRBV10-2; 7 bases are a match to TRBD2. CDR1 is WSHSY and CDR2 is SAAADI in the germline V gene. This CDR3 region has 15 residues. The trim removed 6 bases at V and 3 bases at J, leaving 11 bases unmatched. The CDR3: CASRTRSGAHYEQYF. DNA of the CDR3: TGCGCCAGCAGGACTCGGAGCGGGGCCCACTACGAGCAGTACTTC.

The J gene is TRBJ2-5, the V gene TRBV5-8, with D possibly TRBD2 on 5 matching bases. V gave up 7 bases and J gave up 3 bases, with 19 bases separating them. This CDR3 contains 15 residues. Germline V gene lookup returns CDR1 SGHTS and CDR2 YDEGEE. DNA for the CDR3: TGTGCCAGCCCGCCCCTAGTGGAGGCCGAAGAGACCCAGTACTTC. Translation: CASPPLVEAEETQYF.

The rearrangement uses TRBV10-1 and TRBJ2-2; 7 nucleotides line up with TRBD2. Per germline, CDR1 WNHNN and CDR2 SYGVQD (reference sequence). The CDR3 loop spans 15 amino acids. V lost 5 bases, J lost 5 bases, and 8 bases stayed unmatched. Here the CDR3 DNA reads TGCGCCAGCAGTCCACGGGGGACTAATACCGGGGAGCTGTTTTTT. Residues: CASSPRGTNTGELFF.

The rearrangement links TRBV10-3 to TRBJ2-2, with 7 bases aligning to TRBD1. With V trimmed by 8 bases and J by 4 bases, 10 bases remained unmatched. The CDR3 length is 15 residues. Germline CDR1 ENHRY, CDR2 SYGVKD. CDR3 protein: CAIADSGTATGELFF. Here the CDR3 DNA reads TGTGCCATCGCCGATTCCGGGACAGCCACCGGGGAGCTGTTTTTT.

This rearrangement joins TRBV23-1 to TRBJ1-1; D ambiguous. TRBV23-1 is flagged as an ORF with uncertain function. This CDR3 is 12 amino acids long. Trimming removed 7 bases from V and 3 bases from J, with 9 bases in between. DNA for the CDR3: TGCGCCAGCACCACTTTAGACACTGAAGCTTTCTTT. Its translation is CASTTLDTEAFF.

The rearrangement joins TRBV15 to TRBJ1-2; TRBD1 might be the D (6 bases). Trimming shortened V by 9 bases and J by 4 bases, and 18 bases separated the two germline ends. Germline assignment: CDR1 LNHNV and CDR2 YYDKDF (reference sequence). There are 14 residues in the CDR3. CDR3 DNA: TGTGCCACGACAGGTTCCCCTCTAGGCTATGGCTACACCTTC. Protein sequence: CATTGSPLGYGYTF.

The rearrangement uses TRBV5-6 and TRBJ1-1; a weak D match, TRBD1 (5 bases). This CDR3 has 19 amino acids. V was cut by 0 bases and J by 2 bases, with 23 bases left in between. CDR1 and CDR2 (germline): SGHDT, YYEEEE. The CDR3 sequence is CASSLGTPHNTGPNTEAFF. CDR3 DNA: TGTGCCAGCAGCTTGGGGACCCCTCACAACACAGGCCCAAACACTGAAGCTTTCTTT.

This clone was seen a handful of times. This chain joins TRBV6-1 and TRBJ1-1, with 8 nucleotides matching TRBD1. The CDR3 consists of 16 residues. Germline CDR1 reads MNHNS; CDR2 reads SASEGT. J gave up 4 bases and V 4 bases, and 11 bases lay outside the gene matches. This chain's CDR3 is CASSAHWLDRGTEAFF. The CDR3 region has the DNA TGTGCCAGCAGTGCCCATTGGCTAGACAGGGGCACTGAAGCTTTCTTT.

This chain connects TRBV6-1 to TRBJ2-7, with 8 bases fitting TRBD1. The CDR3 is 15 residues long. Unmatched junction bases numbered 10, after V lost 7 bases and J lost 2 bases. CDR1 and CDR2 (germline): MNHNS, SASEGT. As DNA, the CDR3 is TGTGCCAGCACTCCCGACGGACAGGGCCCCTACGAGCAGTACTTC. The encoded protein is CASTPDGQGPYEQYF.

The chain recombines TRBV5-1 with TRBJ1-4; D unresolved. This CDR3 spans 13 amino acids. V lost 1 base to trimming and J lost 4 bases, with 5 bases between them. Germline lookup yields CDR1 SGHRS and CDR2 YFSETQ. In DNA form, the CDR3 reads TGCGCCAGCAGCTTGCAGATTAATGAAAAACTGTTTTTT. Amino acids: CASSLQINEKLFF.